Included here is one T cell receptor (beta chain) sequence, with context. The data stem from a study of blood T cell repertoires in COVID-19. For the study at large: Samples taken during acute and convalescent COVID-19 were collected in the United States, Italy and Spain. Nucleic acid was either cDNA or gDNA, and it came from T cells, B-cell-depleted T cells, or PBMCs.

Method: immunoSEQ multiplex PCR; TCRdb's copy keeps in-frame clones and lacks some. The repertoire holds about 73,000 clones, with around 83% as singletons. Germline loops: CDR1 SGHNT, CDR2 YYREEE (reference sequence). V gave up 1 base and J gave up 0 bases, with 11 bases separating them. This CDR3 is built from 16 residues. The chain links TRBV5-4 to TRBJ2-4; the D is unclear. The material sequenced was peripheral blood. This TCR came from a man aged 50-59 years with active COVID-19. The DNA of the CDR3 is TGTGCCAGCAGCTTGATCAACGAGCTAGCCAAAAACATTCAGTACTTC. Residues: CASSLINELAKNIQYF.